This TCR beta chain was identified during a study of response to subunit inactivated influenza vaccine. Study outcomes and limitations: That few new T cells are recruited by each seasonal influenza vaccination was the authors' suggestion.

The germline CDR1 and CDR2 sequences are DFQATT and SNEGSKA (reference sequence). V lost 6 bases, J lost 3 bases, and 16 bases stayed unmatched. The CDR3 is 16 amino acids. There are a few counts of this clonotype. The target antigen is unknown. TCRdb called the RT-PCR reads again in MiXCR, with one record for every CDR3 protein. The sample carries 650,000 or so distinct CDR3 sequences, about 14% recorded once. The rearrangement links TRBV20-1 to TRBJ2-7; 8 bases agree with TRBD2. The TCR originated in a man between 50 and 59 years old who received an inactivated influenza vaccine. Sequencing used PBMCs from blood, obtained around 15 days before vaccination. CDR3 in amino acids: CSAPPTSGESFYEQYF. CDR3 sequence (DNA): TGCAGTGCCCCCCCAACTAGCGGAGAAAGCTTCTACGAGCAGTACTTC.